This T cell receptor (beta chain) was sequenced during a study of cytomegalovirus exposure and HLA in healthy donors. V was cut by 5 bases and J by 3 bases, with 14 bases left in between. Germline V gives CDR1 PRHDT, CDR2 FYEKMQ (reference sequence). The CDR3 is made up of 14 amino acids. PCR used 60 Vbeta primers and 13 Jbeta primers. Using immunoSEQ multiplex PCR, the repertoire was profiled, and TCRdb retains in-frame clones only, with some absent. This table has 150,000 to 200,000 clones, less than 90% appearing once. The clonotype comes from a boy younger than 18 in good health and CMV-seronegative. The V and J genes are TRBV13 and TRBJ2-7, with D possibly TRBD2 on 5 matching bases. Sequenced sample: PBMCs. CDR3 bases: TGTGCCAGCAGCCATTCCGGGAACCTCTACGAGCAGTACTTC. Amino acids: CASSHSGNLYEQYF.